These 27 T cell receptor beta chains were sequenced from one sample in a study of untreated major depressive disorder. Study results and limitations: Depressed patients' CD4+ T cells carried increased TRBV05-01 (Vbeta 5.1) usage versus control CD4+ T cells.

These receptors are not linked to any known antigen. Assay: immunoSEQ multiplex PCR; the TCRdb copy retains only in-frame clones and omits some. The profile shows about 20,000 clones, more than 85% of them singletons. The sample consisted of CD4+ T cells from PBMCs. Receptors were obtained from a middle-aged woman with major depressive disorder.

Of note for this clone: The identical CDR3 is also encoded by other nucleotide sequences in the sample. The chain is built from TRBV5-4 and TRBJ2-6; no firm D call. CDR1 and CDR2 from the germline V gene are SGHNT and YYREEE (reference sequence). V was clipped by 4 bases and J by 4 bases, with 6 bases between them. This CDR3 has 13 residues. The DNA of the CDR3 is TGTGCCAGCAGCCTCTCCGGGGCCAACGTCCTGACTTTC. This gives the protein CASSLSGANVLTF.

The chain recombines TRBV6-1 with TRBJ2-7, with D unclear. CDR3 length: 11 residues. Germline CDR1 reads MNHNS; CDR2 reads SASEGT. The V and J ends lost 9 bases and 6 bases respectively, with 12 bases between them. Written as DNA, the CDR3 is TGTGCCAGTTATTCGTTGCCCGAGCAGTACTTC. Translation gives CASYSLPEQYF.

V usage is TRBV14 and J usage is TRBJ2-1; 8 bases are a match to TRBD2. Germline loops: CDR1 SGHDN, CDR2 FVKESK. The trim removed 1 base at V and 8 bases at J, leaving 7 bases unmatched. The CDR3 sequence is 15 residues long. CDR3 in amino acids: CASSQVRREGHEQFF. CDR3 bases: TGTGCCAGCAGCCAAGTGCGTCGGGAGGGCCATGAGCAGTTCTTC. The full variable domain, completed using reference TRBV14 and TRBJ2-1, is EAGVTQFPSHSVIEKGQTVTLRCDPISGHDNLYWYRRVMGKEIKFLLHFVKESKQDESGMPNNRFLAERTGGTYSTLKVQPAELEDSGVYFCASSQVRREGHEQFFGPGTRLTVL.

The V and J genes are TRBV19 and TRBJ2-3; 7 nucleotides line up with TRBD2. The junction had 13 bases not matched to a gene; V was cut back by 3 bases and J by 4 bases. The CDR3 sequence is 17 residues long. Germline V gene lookup returns CDR1 LNHDA and CDR2 SQIVND (reference sequence). As DNA, the CDR3 is TGTGCCAGTAGTATGGGACGTGGCGGGAGCTCTTCAGATACGCAGTATTTT. Its translation: CASSMGRGGSSSDTQYF.

The CDR3 region is CASSWTGTSNYGYTF. In DNA form, the CDR3 reads TGTGCCAGCAGTTGGACAGGGACATCTAACTATGGCTACACCTTC. The V call is TRBV6-5, the J call TRBJ1-2; the match to TRBD1 covers 8 bases. Germline assignment: CDR1 MNHEY and CDR2 SVGAGI. V shed 4 bases and J 0 bases; nucleotides not matched to a gene: 4. The CDR3 covers 15 residues.

The chain joins TRBV6-5 to TRBJ2-1; TRBD2 matches at 10 bases. The CDR3 consists of 15 residues. Germline CDR1 MNHEY, CDR2 SVGAGI. Trimming took 4 bases from V and 5 from J; bases not matched to a gene: 5. The CDR3 DNA reads as TGTGCCAGCAGTTCCCTAGCGGGAGTTAACAATGAGCAGTTCTTC. It translates to CASSSLAGVNNEQFF.

This chain uses TRBV7-9 with TRBJ2-1; D is ambiguous. This CDR3 has 13 amino acids. Germline CDR1 and CDR2: SEHNR and FQNEAQ (reference sequence). V was pared by 2 bases and J by 8 bases, with 10 bases between. In DNA, the CDR3 is TGTGCCAGCAGCTTAAAGGCGCCACATGAGCAGTTCTTC. Amino acids: CASSLKAPHEQFF.

For the CDR3, the DNA is TGCGCCAGCAGCCTTGAGCCGGGCCCCCAGGGACAAAAACTGTTTTTT. Encoded protein: CASSLEPGPQGQKLFF. The rearrangement links TRBV4-1 to TRBJ1-4; maybe TRBD1 (5 bases). Between the trimmed V and J ends, which lost 4 bases and 9 bases, there was a span of 21 bases. The CDR3 length is 16 residues. Germline CDR1 reads MGHRA; CDR2 reads YSYEKL.

V and J are TRBV4-1 and TRBJ2-2; 12 bases map to TRBD2. The germline V gene has CDR1 MGHRA and CDR2 YSYEKL. V lost 6 bases, J lost 3 bases, and 5 bases stayed unmatched. The CDR3 is 16 residues long. CDR3 nucleotide sequence: TGCGCCAGCAGTCAACTAGCGGGGGGTCACACCGGGGAGCTGTTTTTT. Amino acid sequence: CASSQLAGGHTGELFF.

This clone was seen once. The gene calls are TRBV15 and TRBJ1-6, with TRBD1 as a possible D gene (5 bases). Germline-derived CDR1 and CDR2 are LNHNV and YYDKDF (reference sequence). V was shortened by 10 bases and J by 2 bases, with 9 bases between the two germline ends. CDR3 length: 13 residues. CDR3 loop: CASKGAYNSPLHF. The CDR3 coding sequence is TGTGCCAGCAAAGGGGCCTATAATTCACCCCTCCACTTT.

V is TRBV5-1 and J is TRBJ1-2; maybe TRBD1 (6 bases). The CDR3 has 13 amino acids. Germline CDR1 and CDR2: SGHRS and YFSETQ. The V gene lost 3 bases and the J gene lost 5 bases, with 11 bases spanning the gap. CDR3 residues: CASSSFGQYGYTF. CDR3 DNA: TGCGCCAGCAGCTCCTTTGGACAGTATGGCTACACCTTC.

The V call is TRBV28, the J call TRBJ2-7; tentatively, D is TRBD1 (5 bases). V was clipped by 3 bases and J by 1 base, with 10 bases between them. CDR1 is MDHEN and CDR2 is SYDVKM in the germline V gene. The CDR3 is 14 amino acids. The CDR3, as DNA: TGTGCCAGCAGTTTTACAGGACGGTCCTACGAGCAGTACGTC. Its translation: CASSFTGRSYEQYV.

This chain uses TRBV11-2 with TRBJ1-2; D is unresolved. Trimming left V 5 bases short and J 7 bases short, with 11 bases between. The V gene's germline CDR1 is SGHAT and CDR2 FQNNGV. The CDR3 covers 12 residues. CDR3 residues: CASSQLGSGYTF. The CDR3 DNA is TGTGCCAGCAGCCAGCTTGGCTCTGGCTACACCTTC.

The chain carries TRBV7-2 and TRBJ2-1; D is unclear. The CDR3 loop spans 13 amino acids. Germline lookup yields CDR1 SGHTA and CDR2 FQGNSA. Trimming stripped 5 bases from V and 9 bases from J, with 14 bases between. This chain's CDR3 is CASSQLRIGEQFF. DNA of the CDR3: TGTGCCAGCAGCCAGCTACGAATCGGTGAGCAGTTCTTC. Full variable domain (missing parts from reference TRBV7-2 and TRBJ2-1): GAGVSQSPSNKVTEKGKDVELRCDPISGHTALYWYRQSLGQGLEFLIYFQGNSAPDKSGLPSDRFSAERTGGSVSTLTIQRTQQEDSAVYLCASSQLRIGEQFFGPGTRLTVL.

V usage is TRBV15 and J usage is TRBJ1-2, with 9 bases identical to TRBD1. The junction had 9 bases not matched to a gene; V was cut back by 2 bases and J by 8 bases. CDR3 length equals 15 residues. Germline values: CDR1 LNHNV, CDR2 YYDKDF (reference sequence). The CDR3 spells CATSRYIKQGAGYTF. The CDR3 bases are TGTGCCACCAGCAGATACATAAAACAGGGGGCGGGCTACACCTTC.

The chain uses TRBV9 and TRBJ2-1, with 9 bases lining up with TRBD2. CDR3 length: 15 amino acids. Losses at the gene ends were 4 bases for V and 9 bases for J; bases not matched to a gene: 11. Germline loops: CDR1 SGDLS, CDR2 YYNGEE. The CDR3 reads CASSSVSGSFGEQFF. The CDR3 DNA reads as TGTGCCAGCAGCTCCGTTAGCGGGAGCTTTGGTGAGCAGTTCTTC.

The chain joins TRBV11-3 to TRBJ1-2; D is ambiguous. Germline CDR1 and CDR2: SGHNT and YENEEA. V shed 3 bases and J shed 8 bases, with 22 bases lying between them. The CDR3 runs to 16 residues. Here the CDR3 DNA reads TGTGCCAGCAGCTTGCCTTCAGTCCCTAGAGCGTTGGGCTACACCTTC. Amino acid sequence: CASSLPSVPRALGYTF. Full variable domain (missing parts from reference TRBV11-3 and TRBJ1-2): EAGVVQSPRYKIIEKKQPVAFWCNPISGHNTLYWYLQNLGQGPELLIRYENEEAVDDSQLPKDRFSAERLKGVDSTLKIQPAELGDSAVYLCASSLPSVPRALGYTFGSGTRLTVV.

The chain recombines TRBV5-4 with TRBJ1-4; D uncertain. Trimming stripped 0 bases from V and 8 bases from J, with 8 bases between. The germline CDR1 and CDR2 sequences are SGHNT and YYREEE (reference sequence). CDR3 length equals 13 residues. In DNA form, the CDR3 reads TGTGCCAGCAGCTTGGAGCCGGAAGAAAAACTGTTTTTT. Translation: CASSLEPEEKLFF.

The CDR3 spells CASSLGGGPQETQYF. DNA for the CDR3: TGCGCCAGCAGCTTGGGAGGTGGCCCCCAAGAGACCCAGTACTTC. The chain couples TRBV5-1 to TRBJ2-5; no clear D. CDR3 length equals 15 residues. Trimming took 0 bases from V and 1 from J, leaving 10 bases between them. Germline V gives CDR1 SGHRS, CDR2 YFSETQ. The full variable domain, in which reference TRBV5-1 and TRBJ2-5 provide the parts outside the CDR3, is KAGVTQTPRYLIKTRGQQVTLSCSPISGHRSVSWYQQTPGQGLQFLFEYFSETQRNKGNFPGRFSGRQFSNSRSEMNVSTLELGDSALYLCASSLGGGPQETQYFGPGTRLLVL.

This chain connects TRBV5-6 to TRBJ2-5, with D unclear. CDR3 length: 14 residues. From germline, CDR1 is SGHDT and CDR2 YYEEEE. V shed 6 bases and J shed 3 bases, with 15 bases lying between them. For the CDR3, the DNA is TGTGCCAGCACCCCATCACGGAGCAAAGAGACCCAGTACTTC. This codes for CASTPSRSKETQYF. The entire variable domain, with the rest obtained from reference TRBV5-6 and TRBJ2-5, is as follows: DAGVTQSPTHLIKTRGQQVTLRCSPKSGHDTVSWYQQALGQGPQFIFQYYEEEERQRGNFPDRFSGHQFPNYSSELNVNALLLGDSALYLCASTPSRSKETQYFGPGTRLLVL.

This chain connects TRBV27 to TRBJ2-7; no reliable D call. Trimming pared 5 bases from V and 3 bases from J, leaving 17 bases between. CDR1 is MNHEY and CDR2 is SMNVEV in the germline V gene (reference sequence). There are 15 residues in the CDR3. The CDR3 coding sequence is TGTGCCAGCAGTCTTTCCCCTTCGAGTAACTACGAGCAGTACGTC. Translation: CASSLSPSSNYEQYV.

The V call is TRBV7-3, the J call TRBJ2-1; 7 bases line up with TRBD1. This CDR3 spans 16 amino acids. Germline V gene lookup returns CDR1 SGHTA and CDR2 FQGTGA. The V segment lost 4 bases and the J segment 2 bases; nucleotides outside the gene matches: 8. CDR3 coding DNA: TGTGCCAGCAGCTCTCTGCCCGGACAGGCCTACAATGAGCAGTTCTTC. Translating gives CASSSLPGQAYNEQFF.

V is TRBV11-2 and J is TRBJ1-4, with a possible D match to TRBD1 (6 bases). Deletions cut 5 bases from V and 0 bases from J, with 10 bases between. CDR1 is SGHAT and CDR2 is FQNNGV in the germline V gene. The CDR3 sequence is 15 residues long. The CDR3 DNA reads TGTGCCAGCAGCCCTCGGGGGCCAACTAATGAAAAACTGTTTTTT. Translating gives CASSPRGPTNEKLFF.

This chain links TRBV4-3 with TRBJ2-1, with D possibly matching TRBD1 (5 bases). Trimming cost V 0 bases and J 4 bases, with 16 bases left between them. Germline V gene sequence: CDR1 LGHNA, CDR2 YSLEER. The CDR3 consists of 17 residues. The CDR3 sequence: CASSQDPSGRAYNEQFF. CDR3 DNA: TGCGCCAGCAGCCAAGATCCGTCGGGCAGGGCATACAATGAGCAGTTCTTC.

The rearrangement links TRBV4-2 to TRBJ1-2; D is unresolved. Trimming removed 0 bases from V and 0 bases from J, with 8 bases in between. CDR3 length: 15 amino acids. Germline-derived CDR1 and CDR2 are LGHNA and YNFKEQ. The CDR3 sequence: CASSQDPLTNYGYTF. In DNA, the CDR3 is TGTGCCAGCAGCCAAGATCCCCTAACTAACTATGGCTACACCTTC.

The chain recombines TRBV6-1 with TRBJ1-1; 9 nucleotides agree with TRBD1. Germline values: CDR1 MNHNS, CDR2 SASEGT. Germline trimming cut 0 bases from V and 5 bases from J; bases unmatched to any gene: 4. The CDR3 contains 15 residues. The CDR3 bases are TGTGCCAGCAGTGAAGCGGGGACAGGGCTAACTGAAGCTTTCTTT. Amino acid sequence: CASSEAGTGLTEAFF.

The chain couples TRBV29-1 to TRBJ1-1; 7 bases map to TRBD1. J lost 6 bases, V lost 3 bases, and 13 bases had no gene match. This CDR3 comprises 15 residues. In germline, CDR1 is SQVTM, CDR2 ANQGSEA. The CDR3 nucleotides read TGCAGCGTTGAGTCTGGGAGCAGGGGGACGGCTGAAGCTTTCTTT. Translation: CSVESGSRGTAEAFF.